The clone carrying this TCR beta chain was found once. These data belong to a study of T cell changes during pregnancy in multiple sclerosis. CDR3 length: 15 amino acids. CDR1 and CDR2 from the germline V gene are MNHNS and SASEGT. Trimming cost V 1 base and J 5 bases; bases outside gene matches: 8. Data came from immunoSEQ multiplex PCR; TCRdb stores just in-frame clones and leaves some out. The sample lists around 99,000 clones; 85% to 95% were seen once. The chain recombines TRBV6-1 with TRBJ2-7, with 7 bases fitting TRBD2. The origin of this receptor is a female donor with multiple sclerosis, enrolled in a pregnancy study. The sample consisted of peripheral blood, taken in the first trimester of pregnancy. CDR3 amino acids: CASSEEVGGPHEQYF. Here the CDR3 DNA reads TGTGCCAGCAGTGAAGAGGTGGGAGGGCCACACGAGCAGTACTTC.